This TCR beta chain stems from a study of T cell repertoires in aging, cancer and after chemotherapy. Study-wide background: Paired samples before and after chemotherapy came from glioblastoma patients receiving temozolomide-based therapy. Study-wide findings and caveats: Untreated cancer patients had significantly lower blood TCR diversity than age-matched healthy donors. Healthy donors lost TCR diversity with age mainly through richness, cancer patients through richness and evenness.

Peripheral blood genomic DNA, not sorted cells or RNA, was the template. On this clonotype: Its matching antigen is unknown.

Trimming removed 7 bases from V and 6 bases from J, with 20 bases in between. Per germline, CDR1 SGHDT and CDR2 YYEEEE. This CDR3 spans 14 amino acids. A mixed TRB-A/B primer pool amplified rearranged TRB by multiplex touch-down PCR. TCRdb analysed the multiplex PCR reads with MiXCR anew, one entry per CDR3 protein. The sample has about 21,000 distinct CDR3 sequences; roughly 37% are singletons. Sequencing was done on a sample of blood. The rearrangement uses TRBV5-6 and TRBJ2-7, with a tentative D call TRBD1 (6 bases). This TCR came from a human donor with a solid tumor. This CDR3 reads CASGRQVLNAEQYF. Written as DNA, the CDR3 is TGTGCCAGCGGCCGACAGGTCCTCAATGCCGAGCAGTACTTC.